Listed below are T cell receptor beta chains from one sample, sequenced in a study of blood T cell repertoires in COVID-19. Sequencing was performed with immunoSEQ multiplex PCR; in TCRdb, only in-frame clones are kept and a portion is missing. Of 230,000 or so clones listed, 88% were seen once; the top ten hold around 2.5%. Sequencing was done on a sample of PBMCs or T cells enriched from blood (not recorded which). The receptors derive from a woman between 40 and 50 years old with acute COVID-19. Both conserved end residues are trimmed from each CDR3. Clone sizes are given selectively: once, few, many, or a class where the clone is expanded.

V gene,J gene,clone size,CDR3 protein
TRBV18,TRBJ1-5,.,ASSPRQGPDQPQH
TRBV13,TRBJ2-6,few,ASSLGGDTSGANVLT
TRBV5-1,TRBJ2-1,.,ASSLDREGNEQF
TRBV6-5,TRBJ1-1,once,ASGQLNTEAF
TRBV4-3,TRBJ1-5,.,ASSQAPGQPQH
TRBV30,TRBJ2-1,.,AWSQPAPGYNEQF
TRBV10-3,TRBJ1-6,once,AISEAGASYNSPLH
TRBV6-5,TRBJ1-5,few,ASRGTPNSNQPQH
TRBV7-2,TRBJ1-2,.,ASSLGQGTNYGYT
TRBV9,TRBJ2-1,.,ASSVASGGPINEQF
TRBV7-7,TRBJ2-1,.,ASSPTSGVQGYNEQF
TRBV11-2,TRBJ2-7,.,ASSFNRGVSREQY
TRBV5-5,TRBJ2-5,.,ASSLAASGGAIAETQY
TRBV6-1,TRBJ1-4,.,ASSEFRTGTSTNEKLF
TRBV6-1,TRBJ2-1,.,ASSEVRVTYNEQF
TRBV19,TRBJ1-3,.,ASSPSGIRLSGNTIY
TRBV5-4,TRBJ2-3,.,ASSKAPGTADTQY
TRBV30,TRBJ1-5,.,AWNSKGLRNQPQH
TRBV3-1/TRBV3-2,TRBJ1-1,.,ASTPERPGTEAF
TRBV7-7,TRBJ2-2,.,ASSRDRGQTGELF
TRBV10-3,TRBJ1-4,.,AISRTGSNGIEKLF
TRBV5-1,TRBJ2-5,.,ASTLAGGQQETQY
TRBV2,TRBJ2-3,.,ASRAGRDRDTDTQY
TRBV6-2/TRBV6-3,TRBJ1-5,.,ASSSPTGRPQH
TRBV30,TRBJ2-1,.,AWSVRGPGQF
TRBV10-3,TRBJ1-1,once,AIKREDEAF
TRBV11-2,TRBJ2-7,.,ASSKAIGTGYSEQY
TRBV27,TRBJ2-3,.,ASSTGGRITDTQY
TRBV27,TRBJ1-1,few,ASGRDRDIPSGAF